Presented here are 11 T cell receptor beta chains from one specimen sequenced in a study of memory CD4+ T cells and cytomegalovirus serostatus. Some clones are missing from TCRdb's copy, which holds only in-frame ones; the method was immunoSEQ multiplex PCR. The sample holds roughly 40,000 clones; around 80% are singletons and the top ten take about 1.1%. The sort gate was single viable CD3+CD4+CD8-CD45RO+ cells for memory CD4+ T cells. The sequenced sample consisted of memory CD4+ T cells from blood. Source of these receptors: an adult in good health and CMV-seronegative.

V and J are TRBV11-3 and TRBJ2-1; no clear D gene. Trimming stripped 7 bases from V and 4 bases from J, with 17 bases between. The germline gives CDR1 SGHNT, CDR2 YENEEA. The CDR3 loop spans 15 amino acids. CDR3 loop: CASMEQSLSYNEQFF. CDR3 coding DNA: TGTGCCAGCATGGAACAGTCCCTAAGTTACAATGAGCAGTTCTTC.

This clone was seen only a few times. The chain combines TRBV7-9 with TRBJ2-1; 11 positions match TRBD2. V trimming: 0 bases; J trimming: 8 bases; junction bases outside the gene matches: 3. The CDR3 length is 15 residues. Germline V CDR1 and CDR2: SEHNR, FQNEAQ (reference sequence). CDR3 sequence: CASSLALAGGYEQFF. Written as DNA, the CDR3 is TGTGCCAGCAGCTTAGCGCTAGCGGGAGGCTATGAGCAGTTCTTC.

The V gene is TRBV6-1, the J gene TRBJ1-6, with unresolved D. Germline values: CDR1 MNHNS, CDR2 SASEGT. V lost 0 bases, J lost 9 bases, and 9 bases lay in between. The CDR3 has 14 residues. For the CDR3, the DNA is TGTGCCAGCAGTGAAGCTTATAGGCGTTCACCCCTCCACTTT. Translation: CASSEAYRRSPLHF.

This chain uses TRBV15 with TRBJ1-1; D not certain. Trimming took off 7 bases at V and 5 bases at J, with 23 bases between the two ends. This CDR3 has 16 residues. The germline CDR1 and CDR2 sequences are LNHNV and YYDKDF (reference sequence). The CDR3 here is CATTGRPRTGRTEAFF. Here the CDR3 DNA reads TGTGCCACCACAGGTAGACCGCGGACTGGTAGGACTGAAGCTTTCTTT.

This chain connects TRBV11-2 to TRBJ1-4; possibly TRBD1 for D (5 bases). Trimming removed 4 bases from V and 7 bases from J, with 13 bases in between. The CDR3 is 14 residues long. Germline lookup yields CDR1 SGHAT and CDR2 FQNNGV. The CDR3 DNA is TGTGCCAGCAGCTCGGGCGGGGGGAGTGAAAAACTGTTTTTT. It specifies CASSSGGGSEKLFF.

The chain carries TRBV28 and TRBJ1-1; D is uncertain. Trimming stripped 8 bases from V and 7 bases from J, with 14 bases between. CDR1 MDHEN and CDR2 SYDVKM come from the germline V gene. The CDR3 length is 12 residues. CDR3 sequence reads: CASDGENNEAFF. DNA for the CDR3: TGTGCCAGCGATGGAGAGAATAATGAAGCTTTCTTT.

This chain connects TRBV11-3 to TRBJ2-5, with D maybe TRBD2 (5 bases). Germline V gene data show CDR1 as SGHNT and CDR2 as YENEEA. The CDR3 extends over 13 amino acids. Trimming shortened V by 0 bases and J by 7 bases, and 9 bases separated the two germline ends. The CDR3 loop is CASSLDGSGTQYF. DNA of the CDR3: TGTGCCAGCAGCTTAGATGGGAGCGGGACCCAGTACTTC.

This clone was detected a few times. The rearrangement uses TRBV5-6 and TRBJ1-2, with 10 bases lining up with TRBD1. From germline, CDR1 is SGHDT and CDR2 YYEEEE. This CDR3 spans 17 amino acids. With 6 bases clipped from V and 4 bases from J, the junction kept 15 bases outside the gene matches. The CDR3 loop reads CASTAGTGALPVYGYTF. As DNA, the CDR3 is TGTGCCAGCACCGCCGGGACAGGGGCGCTACCCGTCTATGGCTACACCTTC.

The V and J genes are TRBV6-6 and TRBJ1-1; D is ambiguous. CDR1 and CDR2 (germline): MNHNY, SVGAGI (reference sequence). Trimming cost V 5 bases and J 7 bases, with 14 bases left between them. This CDR3 comprises 13 residues. The DNA for the CDR3 is TGTGCCAGCAGTCCGAACCTGGGGAGTGAAGCTTTCTTT. As protein: CASSPNLGSEAFF.

In DNA form, the CDR3 reads TGTGCCAGCAGCAAACAGGGGGATAATGAAAAACTGTTTTTT. Amino acids: CASSKQGDNEKLFF. V and J are TRBV7-8 and TRBJ1-4; 8 bases are a match to TRBD1. Germline V gene lookup returns CDR1 SGHVS and CDR2 FQNEAQ. This CDR3 is 14 amino acids long. V lost 5 bases, J lost 4 bases, and 3 bases stayed unmatched.

V and J are TRBV5-6 and TRBJ1-2; D call uncertain. V lost 4 bases, J lost 2 bases, and 6 bases lay in between. Germline CDR1 and CDR2: SGHDT and YYEEEE. The CDR3 totals 12 residues. CDR3: CASSLTNYGYTF. The CDR3 bases are TGTGCCAGCAGCCTCACAAACTATGGCTACACCTTC.